This passage covers 29 T cell receptor beta chains from one sample sequenced in a study of spatial heterogeneity in lung cancer. Time point denoted: blood at routine non-recurrence follow-up after resection. No cell sorting; template was whole RNA from tumor, lung tissue or PBMC. MiXCR was run by TCRdb on the 5' RACE reads, yielding one entry per CDR3 protein. Seen here are about 52,000 distinct CDR3 sequences, 6% to 8.5% observed once, and the top ten hold roughly 35%. Sequenced here: PBMCs, sampled at follow-up. The receptors shown here come from a female donor with early-stage non-small cell lung cancer.

This clonotype showed up many times. V usage is TRBV15 and J usage is TRBJ1-5; tentatively, D is TRBD1 (5 bases). The ends were cut back, 1 base at V and 2 bases at J, with 12 bases in the middle. The V gene's germline CDR1 is LNHNV and CDR2 YYDKDF (reference sequence). The CDR3 totals 16 residues. The CDR3 reads CATSRGVGVGNQPQHF. The CDR3 region has the DNA TGTGCCACCAGCAGAGGCGTGGGGGTTGGCAATCAGCCCCAGCATTTT.

Ten or more counts support this clonotype. The rearrangement links TRBV7-6 to TRBJ1-2, with 7 bases lining up with TRBD1. The CDR3 is 14 residues long. Germline CDR1 reads SGHVS; CDR2 reads FNYEAQ. With V trimmed by 1 base and J by 3 bases, 2 bases remained unmatched. The CDR3 DNA is TGTGCCAGCAGCTTAGAACAGGGGCACTATGGCTACACCTTC. This codes for CASSLEQGHYGYTF.

V usage is TRBV7-9 and J usage is TRBJ1-4; unclear D gene. The CDR3 loop spans 15 amino acids. Trimming left V 2 bases short and J 0 bases short, with 7 bases between. The germline CDR1 and CDR2 sequences are SEHNR and FQNEAQ (reference sequence). Here the CDR3 DNA reads TGTGCCAGCAGCTTATGGGCAGCAACTAATGAAAAACTGTTTTTT. This gives the protein CASSLWAATNEKLFF.

The sample holds many counts of this clonotype. This rearrangement joins TRBV6-2 or TRBV6-3 to TRBJ2-1; D unclear. This CDR3 is 15 amino acids long. The germline gives CDR1 MNHEY, CDR2 SVGEGT. Trimming left V 0 bases short and J 2 bases short, with 8 bases between. The CDR3 spells CASSYSASAYNEQFF. The CDR3 DNA reads as TGTGCCAGCAGTTACTCGGCATCAGCCTACAATGAGCAGTTCTTC.

This clonotype was picked up a small number of times. V usage is TRBV6-1 and J usage is TRBJ1-2, with D perhaps matching TRBD1 (6 bases). In germline, CDR1 is MNHNS, CDR2 SASEGT. V dropped 4 bases and J dropped 4 bases, with 10 bases sitting between them. The CDR3 spans 13 residues. The CDR3 spells CASSVQGFYGYTF. The CDR3 nucleotides are TGTGCCAGCAGTGTACAGGGATTCTATGGCTACACCTTC.

This clonotype was counted at least ten times. The chain employs TRBV29-1 and TRBJ1-5; 8 bases agree with TRBD1. Germline trimming cut 6 bases from V and 2 bases from J; bases unmatched to any gene: 9. This CDR3 has 15 amino acids. The germline V gene has CDR1 SQVTM and CDR2 ANQGSEA. The CDR3 bases are TGCAGCGTGAGCGAGGACAGGGTCGGCAATCAGCCCCAGCATTTT. Translation gives CSVSEDRVGNQPQHF. Filled out from reference TRBV29-1 and TRBJ1-5, the complete variable domain reads SAVISQKPSRDICQRGTSLTIQCQVDSQVTMMFWYRQQPGQSLTLIATANQGSEATYESGFVIDKFPISRPNLTFSTLTVSNMSPEDSSIYLCSVSEDRVGNQPQHFGDGTRLSIL.

This clonotype was counted at least ten times. The chain couples TRBV30 to TRBJ2-2; the D gene could be TRBD1 or TRBD2 (5 bases each). The CDR3 runs to 13 residues. The ends were cut back, 6 bases at V and 0 bases at J, with 8 bases in the middle. CDR1 and CDR2 from the germline V gene are GTSNPN and SVGIG (reference sequence). Here the CDR3 DNA reads TGTGCCTGTGGGGGTGCGAACACCGGGGAGCTGTTTTTT. It specifies CACGGANTGELFF.

This clonotype was recorded at least ten times. The chain is built from TRBV18 and TRBJ2-1, with D unresolved. Germline-derived CDR1 and CDR2 are KGHSH and LQKENI. The CDR3 covers 11 residues. Trimming removed 3 bases at V and 9 bases at J, with 6 bases between. This CDR3 is CASSPVGEQFF. CDR3 sequence (DNA): TGTGCCAGCTCACCGGTGGGTGAGCAGTTCTTC.

This clonotype came up many times. This chain links TRBV29-1 with TRBJ2-3; D call uncertain. V lost 8 bases and J lost 1, with 13 bases in between. CDR1 and CDR2 (germline): SQVTM, ANQGSEA. The CDR3 has 13 amino acids. CDR3 sequence: CSHSRAGTDTQYF. As DNA, the CDR3 is TGCAGCCACTCAAGGGCCGGCACAGATACGCAGTATTTT.

Regarding this clonotype: This may come from a read error, since a much larger clone is one base off. The chain combines TRBV28 with TRBJ2-1, with TRBD2 identical over 8 bases. The CDR3 spans 16 residues. Germline V gives CDR1 MDHEN, CDR2 SYDVKM. V trimming: 10 bases; J trimming: 10 bases; junction bases outside the gene matches: 21. DNA for the CDR3: TGTGCCACCCTCACCGGATTCGTCCATAGCGGGGAGGAGCAGTTCTTC. Amino acids: CATLTGFVHSGEEQFF.

This clonotype was found a few times. The chain uses TRBV3-1 and TRBJ1-2; the D is unclear. In germline, CDR1 is LGHDT, CDR2 YNNKEL (reference sequence). V lost 5 bases and J lost 10, with 11 bases in between. The CDR3 has 11 amino acids. The CDR3 region is CASSSAADYTF. In DNA form, the CDR3 reads TGTGCCAGCAGCTCAGCGGCCGACTACACCTTC.

This clonotype showed up just a few times. This chain uses TRBV6-5 with TRBJ2-5; D tentatively reads TRBD1 or TRBD2 (6 bases each). V lost 5 bases and J 4 bases, leaving 11 bases between the germline ends. The CDR3 is 13 residues long. Germline assignment: CDR1 MNHEY and CDR2 SVGAGI. The CDR3 nucleotides are TGTGCCAGCAGTCAGGGGCGGGGAGAGACCCAGTACTTC. Its translation is CASSQGRGETQYF.

This clonotype has a count of ten or more. This chain links TRBV15 with TRBJ2-7; 12 nucleotides agree with TRBD2. Germline loops: CDR1 LNHNV, CDR2 YYDKDF (reference sequence). The CDR3 contains 15 residues. The V and J ends lost 1 base and 4 bases, in that order; junction bases with no gene match: 2. Here the CDR3 DNA reads TGTGCCACCAGCAGAGGGACTAGCGGGGCATACGAGCAGTACTTC. Its translation: CATSRGTSGAYEQYF.

V is TRBV6-5 and J is TRBJ2-1; the match to TRBD2 covers 7 bases. Germline V gene lookup returns CDR1 MNHEY and CDR2 SVGAGI. V shed 2 bases, J shed 4 bases, and the junction held 5 bases outside the gene matches. The CDR3 consists of 15 residues. CDR3 sequence reads: CASSYGGGPYNEQFF. In nucleotides, the CDR3 is TGTGCCAGCAGTTACGGCGGGGGACCTTACAATGAGCAGTTCTTC.

V usage is TRBV11-2 and J usage is TRBJ2-2; 7 bases map to TRBD1. This CDR3 region has 14 residues. J lost 9 bases, V lost 3 bases, and 7 bases had no gene match. Germline V gene lookup returns CDR1 SGHAT and CDR2 FQNNGV. The CDR3 region is CASSFGQAYWELFF. Written as DNA, the CDR3 is TGTGCCAGCAGCTTCGGACAGGCCTACTGGGAGCTGTTTTTT. Together with reference TRBV11-2 and TRBJ2-2, the CDR3 gives the full variable domain: EAGVAQSPRYKIIEKRQSVAFWCNPISGHATLYWYQQILGQGPKLLIQFQNNGVVDDSQLPKDRFSAERLKGVDSTLKIQPAKLEDSAVYLCASSFGQAYWELFFGEGSRLTVL.

The table lists this clonotype with a few counts. The rearrangement joins TRBV6-2 or TRBV6-3 to TRBJ2-2, with a possible D match to TRBD2 (5 bases). This CDR3 contains 15 residues. V lost 8 bases to trimming and J lost 1 base, with 14 bases between them. In germline, CDR1 is MNHEY, CDR2 SVGEGT. In DNA form, the CDR3 reads TGTGCCAGCGGCAGAGCGGACTTGAACACCGGGGAGCTGTTTTTT. Its protein is CASGRADLNTGELFF.

This clonotype occurred many times. The chain employs TRBV7-2 and TRBJ2-4, with D possibly TRBD1 on 6 matching bases. Germline V lookup: CDR1 SGHTA, CDR2 FQGNSA. The CDR3 extends over 14 amino acids. V was pared by 1 base and J by 8 bases, with 12 bases between. The CDR3 here is CASSLVPRGDIQYF. The CDR3 DNA is TGTGCCAGCAGCTTAGTTCCCAGGGGAGACATTCAGTACTTC.

This clonotype was observed a handful of times. This chain connects TRBV5-1 to TRBJ1-4, with 8 bases lining up with TRBD1. This CDR3 comprises 14 residues. Germline V CDR1 and CDR2: SGHRS, YFSETQ. The V and J ends lost 3 bases and 4 bases, in that order; junction bases with no gene match: 2. The CDR3 loop reads CASSWTGINEKLFF. CDR3 DNA: TGCGCCAGCAGCTGGACAGGGATTAATGAAAAACTGTTTTTT.

The genes are TRBV15 and TRBJ2-5; no firm D call. Trimming removed 4 bases from V and 0 bases from J, with 3 bases in between. The germline V gene encodes CDR1 LNHNV and CDR2 YYDKDF (reference sequence). This CDR3 contains 12 residues. CDR3 DNA sequence: TGTGCCACCAGCAAGTACCAAGAGACCCAGTACTTC. Protein product: CATSKYQETQYF.

This clonotype showed up just a few times. This chain uses TRBV7-8 with TRBJ2-3, with TRBD2 as a possible D gene (6 bases). V was clipped by 5 bases and J by 9 bases, with 12 bases between them. Germline V gene sequence: CDR1 SGHVS, CDR2 FQNEAQ. The CDR3 has 12 residues. The CDR3, as DNA: TGTGCCAGCAGCGAGAGCCGGGGGACGCAGTATTTT. This gives the protein CASSESRGTQYF.

This clonotype was counted ten times or more. The chain couples TRBV25-1 to TRBJ2-5, with 12 bases that match TRBD2. Germline CDR1 is MGHDK and CDR2 is SYGVNS. V lost 0 bases, J lost 2 bases, and 4 bases stayed unmatched. The CDR3 consists of 17 residues. CDR3 bases: TGTGCCAGCAGTGAATACCTACTAGCGGGGGGTCAAGAGACCCAGTACTTC. Its protein is CASSEYLLAGGQETQYF.

The chain couples TRBV5-1 to TRBJ1-5, with 9 bases matching TRBD1. V trimming: 1 base; J trimming: 6 bases; junction bases outside the gene matches: 2. Germline V gives CDR1 SGHRS, CDR2 YFSETQ. The CDR3 is made up of 14 amino acids. In nucleotides, the CDR3 is TGCGCCAGCAGCTTGACAGGGGGCCTTCAGCCCCAGCATTTT. Translation: CASSLTGGLQPQHF.

This clonotype was counted ten times or more. The chain couples TRBV7-2 to TRBJ2-3; D remains ambiguous. V shed 5 bases and J shed 5 bases, with 14 bases lying between them. This CDR3 spans 14 amino acids. Germline V CDR1 and CDR2: SGHTA, FQGNSA. Written as DNA, the CDR3 is TGTGCCAGCAGCCCGGTCTTGGGCAGAGATACGCAGTATTTT. The encoded protein is CASSPVLGRDTQYF.

In this sample, this clonotype turned up once. The junction shows a germline mismatch at one end, possibly a read error. The rearrangement links TRBV5-1 to TRBJ1-1; D is unclear. CDR1 and CDR2 (germline): SGHRS, YFSETQ. The CDR3 consists of 14 residues. DNA for the CDR3: TGCGCCGGCAGCTTGGATAGGGCGAACACTGAAGCTTTCTTT. Its protein is CAGSLDRANTEAFF. Supplemented by reference TRBV5-1 and TRBJ1-1, the full variable domain reads KAGVTQTPRYLIKTRGQQVTLSCSPISGHRSVSWYQQTPGQGLQFLFEYFSETQRNKGNFPGRFSGRQFSNSRSEMNVSTLELGDSALYLCAGSLDRANTEAFFGQGTRLTVV.

This clonotype was counted ten times or more. This sequence joins TRBV7-8 and TRBJ2-3; D is undetermined. The V end was cut by 4 bases, the J end by 4 bases, with 9 bases between. The germline V gene has CDR1 SGHVS and CDR2 FQNEAQ. The CDR3 is 13 residues long. As DNA, the CDR3 is TGTGCCAGCAGCTCCGGAAGGGCAGATACGCAGTATTTT. As protein: CASSSGRADTQYF.

J is TRBJ2-4 and V is TRBV5-1, with D tentatively TRBD1 (6 bases). Trimming took off 3 bases at V and 6 bases at J, with 16 bases between the two ends. This CDR3 is 15 amino acids long. Germline CDR1 SGHRS, CDR2 YFSETQ. Written as DNA, the CDR3 is TGCGCCAGCAGCTCCTCTACAGGGTGGGGAAACATTCAGTACTTC. Translation gives CASSSSTGWGNIQYF.

Ten or more counts support this clonotype. The rearrangement joins TRBV6-2 or TRBV6-3 to TRBJ2-4; 7 bases align to TRBD2. The trim removed 7 bases at V and 8 bases at J, leaving 14 bases unmatched. The CDR3 has 15 amino acids. Looked up from germline, CDR1 is MNHEY and CDR2 is SVGEGT. The CDR3 sequence: CASKASGGKMDIQYF. The CDR3 coding sequence is TGTGCCAGCAAGGCTAGCGGCGGGAAAATGGACATTCAGTACTTC.

This clonotype rates as medium-sized. The rearrangement joins TRBV10-3 to TRBJ2-7; 10 bases align to TRBD1. This CDR3 region has 14 residues. Per germline, CDR1 ENHRY and CDR2 SYGVKD. V shed 7 bases, J shed 1 base, and the junction held 4 bases outside the gene matches. CDR3 DNA: TGTGCCATCAATCCGGGACAGGGGTCCTACGAGCAGTACTTC. This translates into CAINPGQGSYEQYF.

This clonotype was detected a few times. This rearrangement joins TRBV20-1 to TRBJ2-1; D not certain. CDR1 and CDR2 from the germline V gene are DFQATT and SNEGSKA (reference sequence). The CDR3 sequence is 11 residues long. Trimming took off 8 bases at V and 5 bases at J, with 10 bases between the two ends. Written as DNA, the CDR3 is TGCAGTCGCCCGGCCAACAATGAGCAGTTCTTC. Protein: CSRPANNEQFF.